What follows describes a single T cell receptor beta chain. In germline, CDR1 is SGHDT, CDR2 YYEEEE. Trimming took 7 bases from V and 6 from J, leaving 23 bases between them. The length of the CDR3 is 16 residues. The sample comes from a study of tumor-infiltrating lymphocytes in primary liver carcinoma. Background on the study: Participating patients were men and women between 30 and 69 years old.

From 450 to 550 ng total RNA, TCR beta cDNA was generated with a primer in the constant region. Researchers made the TCR beta libraries by running three nested multiplex PCR rounds with slightly modified ARM-PCR. PCR rounds one and two used TRBV1-TRBV30 forward primers with a C-beta reverse primer for around 11 cycles each. TCRdb processed the multiplex PCR reads anew with MiXCR; each CDR3 protein has one entry. The data contain approximately 120,000 distinct CDR3 sequences, approximately 64% of them singletons. Co-extraction of both nucleic acids (RNA and DNA) used roughly 18-34 mg of unsorted bulk tissue. Each tumor had five separate regions sampled.

The sequenced material came from liver tumor tissue from sampling region 3. The sample's subset: tumor region T3, left-lateral pole. The chain combines TRBV5-6 with TRBJ2-1, with a tentative D call TRBD2 (7 bases). The source is a woman in her sixties or seventies with primary liver carcinoma and hepatitis B virus infection. The CDR3 coding sequence is TGTGCCAGCGGCTCAACACAGGGACTATTCTCCAATGAGCAGTTCTTC. It translates to CASGSTQGLFSNEQFF.